These 17 T cell receptor beta chains came from one sample sequenced in a study of Ad26.COV2.S vaccination and SARS-CoV-2 variants. Sequencing was performed with immunoSEQ multiplex PCR; in TCRdb, only in-frame clones are kept and a portion is missing. The sample yields some 450,000 clones, 90% seen once. Regarding treatment: around 19 received Ad26.COV2.S at low or high dose, single or two shots; about 5 received placebo; per-sample allocation not given. Day 63 after the first injection of vaccine or placebo was the sampling time. Source: peripheral blood, taken in a trial of Ad26.COV2.S vaccine versus placebo. Every receptor here comes from a person aged 18 to 65 who received the Ad26.COV2.S COVID-19 vaccine or a placebo.

CDR3 sequence reads: CASSLLGQGEETQYF. The CDR3 DNA reads as TGCGCCAGCAGCTTGTTGGGACAGGGAGAAGAGACCCAGTACTTC. The rearrangement joins TRBV5-1 to TRBJ2-5; 9 bases map to TRBD1. Germline V lookup: CDR1 SGHRS, CDR2 YFSETQ. CDR3 length: 15 amino acids. V lost 1 base, J lost 3 bases, and 4 bases stayed unmatched.

This sequence joins TRBV5-6 and TRBJ1-2; no definite D call. CDR1 is SGHDT, CDR2 YYEEEE, per germline. Trimming left V 1 base short and J 0 bases short, with 7 bases between. The CDR3 has 14 residues. As DNA, the CDR3 is TGTGCCAGCAGCTTGACGGAACCTAACTATGGCTACACCTTC. The encoded protein is CASSLTEPNYGYTF.

The genes are TRBV9 and TRBJ2-3, with 9 bases aligning to TRBD2. V dropped 3 bases and J dropped 1; count of bases not matched to a gene: 6. The CDR3 consists of 16 residues. Germline V gives CDR1 SGDLS, CDR2 YYNGEE. This chain's CDR3 is CASSAQRTSGTDTQYF. The CDR3 DNA reads TGTGCCAGCAGCGCCCAAAGGACTAGCGGCACAGATACGCAGTATTTT.

This chain's CDR3 is CATSRDRLAGVETQYF. The CDR3 DNA sequence: TGTGCCACCAGCAGAGATAGACTAGCGGGAGTTGAGACCCAGTACTTC. The rearrangement uses TRBV15 and TRBJ2-5, with 12 positions matching TRBD2. The CDR3 covers 16 residues. Germline V gene lookup returns CDR1 LNHNV and CDR2 YYDKDF (reference sequence). Losses at the gene ends were 0 bases for V and 5 bases for J; bases not matched to a gene: 4.

The CDR3 is CASSLASGGSSYEQYF. The CDR3 DNA follows: TGTGCCAGCAGCTTGGCCAGCGGGGGGTCCTCCTACGAGCAGTACTTC. The rearrangement uses TRBV5-6 and TRBJ2-7, with TRBD2 matching over 9 bases. V lost 0 bases and J lost 0; bases outside the gene matches: 4. Germline V gene sequence: CDR1 SGHDT, CDR2 YYEEEE. This CDR3 comprises 16 residues. Complete variable domain (other parts from reference TRBV5-6 and TRBJ2-7): DAGVTQSPTHLIKTRGQQVTLRCSPKSGHDTVSWYQQALGQGPQFIFQYYEEEERQRGNFPDRFSGHQFPNYSSELNVNALLLGDSALYLCASSLASGGSSYEQYFGPGTRLTVT.

This clone appeared a single time. The CDR3 region is CASSLRGAPYEQYF. The CDR3 DNA reads as TGTGCCAGCAGCCTCCGGGGCGCTCCCTACGAGCAGTACTTC. The V gene is TRBV13, the J gene TRBJ2-7, with D possibly being TRBD1 or TRBD2 (5 bases each). In germline, CDR1 is PRHDT, CDR2 FYEKMQ (reference sequence). The CDR3 is 14 residues long. Trimming left V 5 bases short and J 2 bases short, with 13 bases between. Drawing the rest from reference TRBV13 and TRBJ2-7, the complete variable domain is AAGVIQSPRHLIKEKRETATLKCYPIPRHDTVYWYQQGPGQDPQFLISFYEKMQSDKGSIPDRFSAQQFSDYHSELNMSSLELGDSALYFCASSLRGAPYEQYFGPGTRLTVT.

The V and J genes are TRBV4-1 and TRBJ2-5; a weak D match, TRBD1 (6 bases). The ends were cut back, 1 base at V and 5 bases at J, with 11 bases in the middle. The CDR3 totals 14 residues. Looked up from germline, CDR1 is MGHRA and CDR2 is YSYEKL. The CDR3 sequence is CASSQVGGNETQYF. The CDR3 nucleotides are TGCGCCAGCAGCCAAGTAGGGGGTAATGAGACCCAGTACTTC.

The chain joins TRBV6-2 or TRBV6-3 to TRBJ2-1; 9 nucleotides match TRBD2. Germline loops: CDR1 MNHEY, CDR2 SVGEGT. Trimming at V came to 7 bases and at J to 4 bases, leaving 8 bases not matched to a gene. This CDR3 has 15 residues. CDR3 DNA sequence: TGTGCCAGCACCCCAGCGGGAGGTGCGTACAATGAGCAGTTCTTC. This encodes CASTPAGGAYNEQFF.

The chain combines TRBV27 with TRBJ2-1; maybe TRBD2 (7 bases). The CDR3 has 15 residues. Germline CDR1 reads MNHEY; CDR2 reads SMNVEV (reference sequence). V lost 11 bases, J lost 5 bases, and 22 bases lay in between. The CDR3 DNA reads as TGTGCCCTCGCCGAGGGGGGGGCGCGGCACAATGAGCAGTTCTTC. Translating it yields CALAEGGARHNEQFF.

The DNA of the CDR3 is TGTGCCACCAGTGATTTCCAGGACGCGCGCAACACCGGGGAGCTGTTTTTT. Its translation is CATSDFQDARNTGELFF. V gene TRBV24-1 combines with J gene TRBJ2-2; D is ambiguous. Germline V gene sequence: CDR1 KGHDR, CDR2 SFDVKD. The CDR3 loop spans 17 amino acids. V lost 1 base and J lost 2, with 13 bases in between.

This chain uses TRBV18 with TRBJ1-1, with D hard to call. Trimming removed 3 bases from V and 7 bases from J, with 9 bases in between. This CDR3 region has 12 residues. Germline lookup yields CDR1 KGHSH and CDR2 LQKENI. In DNA form, the CDR3 reads TGTGCCAGCTCACCTACTGAAGGTGAAGCTTTCTTT. This encodes CASSPTEGEAFF.

The rearrangement uses TRBV5-1 and TRBJ2-1, with TRBD2 identical over 12 bases. The CDR3 totals 18 residues. Germline CDR1 and CDR2: SGHRS and YFSETQ. Trimming removed 2 bases from V and 8 bases from J; junction bases left unmatched: 14. The CDR3 bases are TGCGCCAGCAGCTTCATAACGGGGTTGACTAGCGGGAGACATGAGCAGTTCTTC. Translated: CASSFITGLTSGRHEQFF. Looking up the rest from reference TRBV5-1 and TRBJ2-1 gives the full variable domain: KAGVTQTPRYLIKTRGQQVTLSCSPISGHRSVSWYQQTPGQGLQFLFEYFSETQRNKGNFPGRFSGRQFSNSRSEMNVSTLELGDSALYLCASSFITGLTSGRHEQFFGPGTRLTVL.

The chain recombines TRBV28 with TRBJ2-1, with 10 nucleotides matching TRBD2. CDR3 size: 15 residues. Germline V lookup: CDR1 MDHEN, CDR2 SYDVKM. J was trimmed by 9 bases and V by 3 bases; bases with no gene match: 8. CDR3 amino acids: CASSFTPSGRREQFF. The CDR3 DNA sequence: TGTGCCAGCAGTTTCACCCCTAGCGGGAGACGTGAGCAGTTCTTC.

This clone was observed once. This sequence joins TRBV5-1 and TRBJ2-7, with 8 bases that match TRBD1. Losses at the gene ends were 4 bases for V and 5 bases for J; bases not matched to a gene: 11. The CDR3 runs to 15 residues. Per the germline V gene, CDR1 is SGHRS and CDR2 is YFSETQ. The CDR3 DNA follows: TGCGCCAGCAGCGGTTCCCTGGGACAGGCCCACGAGCAGTACTTC. This sequence encodes CASSGSLGQAHEQYF.

The V call is TRBV7-9, the J call TRBJ2-3; 11 positions agree with TRBD1. CDR3 size: 16 residues. CDR1 is SEHNR, CDR2 FQNEAQ, per germline (reference sequence). The ends lost 4 bases at V and 2 bases at J; junction bases unmatched: 5. The CDR3 DNA reads TGTGCCAGCAGCTCTGGAGGACAGGGGGCCACAGATACGCAGTATTTT. It specifies CASSSGGQGATDTQYF.

The chain couples TRBV11-2 to TRBJ2-7, with 10 positions matching TRBD1. The CDR3 has 13 residues. With 1 base clipped from V and 6 bases from J, the junction kept 0 bases outside the gene matches. The germline V gene has CDR1 SGHAT and CDR2 FQNNGV. DNA for the CDR3: TGTGCCAGCAGCTTAGGGACAGGGGGCGAGCAGTACTTC. Protein product: CASSLGTGGEQYF.

The chain couples TRBV7-3 to TRBJ2-1, with 9 bases identical to TRBD2. Germline V lookup: CDR1 SGHTA, CDR2 FQGTGA. There are 13 residues in the CDR3. J was trimmed by 9 bases and V by 4 bases; bases with no gene match: 4. This chain's CDR3 is CASSSGLASEQFF. Written as DNA, the CDR3 is TGTGCCAGCAGCTCCGGACTAGCGAGTGAGCAGTTCTTC. The variable domain in full, with the rest retrieved from reference TRBV7-3 and TRBJ2-1, is GAGVSQTPSNKVTEKGKYVELRCDPISGHTALYWYRQSLGQGPEFLIYFQGTGAADDSGLPNDRFFAVRPEGSVSTLKIQRTERGDSAVYLCASSSGLASEQFFGPGTRLTVL.